This TCR beta chain comes out of a study of T cells in Graves' hyperthyroidism and ophthalmopathy. Study overall: Peripheral blood was drawn at first diagnosis, prior to all treatment.

This clonotype occurred a few times. Authors of the study amplified TCR beta CDR3 regions from RNA transcripts. Primed by the HTBI set, a first-round RT-PCR was run on the TCR CDR3. TCRdb used MiXCR to reprocess the multiplex PCR reads, holding one entry per CDR3 protein. The table shows some 510,000 distinct CDR3 sequences, with less than 25% occurring only once. V was clipped by 0 bases and J by 5 bases, with 11 bases between them. The CDR3 spans 15 residues. In germline, CDR1 is SGHKS, CDR2 YYEKEE (reference sequence). The specimen sequenced was blood. This receptor was obtained from a man in his late teens or twenties with Graves' hyperthyroidism. The genes are TRBV5-5 and TRBJ2-2; a weak D match, TRBD1 (5 bases). The CDR3 nucleotides are TGTGCCAGCAGCTTGGCGACAGTTCGTACCGGGGAGCTGTTTTTT. Translating gives CASSLATVRTGELFF.